A single sample is the source of the 2 T cell receptor beta chains below, sequenced in a study of identical twins (dated by TCRdb to about 2016). The method behind the library was 5' RACE. The data were produced on an Illumina HiSeq 2000. Through fastp at Q25 and MiXCR, TCRdb rebuilt clones from the public reads, retaining in-frame beta chains. Under each unique CDR3 protein, matching rows form one entry showing the most common genes and DNA. The sample yields nearly 250,000 distinct CDR3 sequences; approximately 7% were counted once. The ten largest clones represent 3% to 4.5% of the sample. These same data were also listed under a study on yellow fever vaccine responses in identical twins.

Sequences were obtained from memory (CD45RO+) T cells sorted from blood. The cell subset or site label of this sample denotes: CD45RO+ enriched T cells. The receptors shown here come from a woman aged 18-29 years in good health.

The J gene is TRBJ2-7, the V gene TRBV3-1; D may be TRBD2 (5 bases). V lost 0 bases, J lost 12 bases, and 21 bases lay in between. The CDR3 is made up of 15 amino acids. The germline V gene has CDR1 LGHDT and CDR2 YNNKEL (reference sequence). The CDR3 spells CASSQEPWNSARMYF. CDR3 in DNA: TGTGCCAGCAGCCAAGAACCCTGGAATAGCGCTAGGATGTACTTC.

This clonotype has a count of ten or more. V usage is TRBV20-1 and J usage is TRBJ2-1; no firm D call. The V end was cut by 3 bases, the J end by 5 bases, with 8 bases between. CDR1 and CDR2 from the germline V gene are DFQATT and SNEGSKA (reference sequence). The CDR3 runs to 12 residues. CDR3 sequence reads: CSASLTNNEQFF. CDR3 DNA: TGCAGTGCTAGCCTCACAAACAATGAGCAGTTCTTC.